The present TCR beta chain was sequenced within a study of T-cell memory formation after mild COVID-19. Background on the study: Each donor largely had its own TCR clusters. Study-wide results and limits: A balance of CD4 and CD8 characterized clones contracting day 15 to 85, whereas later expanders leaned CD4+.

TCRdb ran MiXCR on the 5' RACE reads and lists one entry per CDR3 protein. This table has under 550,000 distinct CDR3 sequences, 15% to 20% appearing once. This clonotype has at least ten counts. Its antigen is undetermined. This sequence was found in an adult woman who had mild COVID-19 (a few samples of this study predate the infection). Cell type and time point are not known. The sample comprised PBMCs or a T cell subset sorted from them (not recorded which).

The CDR3 region has the DNA TGTGCCAGCAGCTCTAACAAGGAGGGACGAGGACACTACGAGCAGTACTTC. Its translation is CASSSNKEGRGHYEQYF. The chain has TRBV21-1 and TRBJ2-7; the D call of TRBD2 is as the table states it, not checked on the DNA. TRBV21-1 is a known pseudogene. This CDR3 contains 17 residues.